Given below is one T cell receptor beta chain in context. What it binds is unknown. This sample was taken from a study of CD8 T cells in ankylosing spondylitis. Study-level findings and limits: The study looked at matched synovial fluid samples from ankylosing spondylitis patients. Disease-linked clones were reported to be significantly enriched there. Disease-linked clones bore a CD8+ phenotype, appearing relatively rarely in peripheral blood.

Germline assignment: CDR1 SNHLY and CDR2 FYNNEI. Unmatched junction bases numbered 1, after V lost 4 bases and J lost 1 base. The CDR3 is made up of 14 amino acids. TCRdb reprocessed the 5' RACE reads with MiXCR, giving one entry per CDR3 protein. This table has about 36,000 distinct CDR3 sequences, around an eighth appearing once. The TCR comes from a male donor with ankylosing spondylitis. This chain connects TRBV2 to TRBJ2-7; TRBD2 matches at 10 bases. Sequencing was performed on synovial fluid, either unsorted or a sorted T cell fraction (not recorded which). The CDR3 spells CASSAGLASYEQYF. CDR3 nucleotides: TGTGCCAGCAGTGCGGGACTAGCGTCCTACGAGCAGTACTTC. The full variable domain, its missing parts supplied by reference TRBV2 and TRBJ2-7, is EPEVTQTPSHQVTQMGQEVILRCVPISNHLYFYWYRQILGQKVEFLVSFYNNEISEKSEIFDDQFSVERPDGSNFTLKIRSTKLEDSAMYFCASSAGLASYEQYFGPGTRLTVT.